This T cell receptor beta chain was recovered during a study of blood T cell repertoires in COVID-19. For the study at large: From T cells, B-cell-depleted T cells, or PBMCs came the material, which was cDNA or gDNA.

Germline assignment: CDR1 SGDLS and CDR2 YYNGEE. The ends were cut back, 7 bases at V and 0 bases at J, with 25 bases in the middle. The CDR3 loop spans 19 amino acids. Sequencing used immunoSEQ multiplex PCR; TCRdb keeps in-frame clones, though not all of them. Altogether more than 150,000 clones are present, approximately 88% being singletons, with the ten largest covering approximately 2.8%. V is TRBV9 and J is TRBJ2-2, with D possibly being TRBD1 (7 bases). Sequenced sample: peripheral blood. The source of this sequence is a man aged 60 to 69 with acute or convalescent COVID-19. The DNA of the CDR3 is TGTGCCAGCGCCAGTAGGCAGGGGGGACAGAACGCGAACACCGGGGAGCTGTTTTTT. Protein: CASASRQGGQNANTGELFF. Filled out from reference TRBV9 and TRBJ2-2, the complete variable domain reads DSGVTQTPKHLITATGQRVTLRCSPRSGDLSVYWYQQSLDQGLQFLIQYYNGEERAKGNILERFSAQQFPDLHSELNLSSLELGDSALYFCASASRQGGQNANTGELFFGEGSRLTVL.